The TCR beta chain under discussion was sequenced for a study of T cell clones after liver transplantation. Overall study: A pre-transplant mixed lymphocyte reaction with TCRbeta sequencing defined graft-donor-reactive clones followed in post-transplant blood. As an antigen-independent comparator, third-party-reactive TCRbeta sequences came from pre-transplant mixed lymphocyte reactions. Timepoints were pre-transplant, pre-withdrawal, and after withdrawal was completed or failed.

Germline loops: CDR1 MDHEN, CDR2 SYDVKM. V dropped 6 bases and J dropped 6 bases, with 9 bases sitting between them. The CDR3 extends over 12 amino acids. TCRdb's copy holds only in-frame clones and misses some; the assay was immunoSEQ multiplex PCR. The sample consists of some 70,000 clones, 80% of them appearing once. Sorting of unstimulated PBMCs yielded separate CD3+CD4+ and CD3+CD8+ fractions. The sequences come from CD4+ T cells from blood, collected before liver transplant. This chain connects TRBV28 to TRBJ2-1; D is unresolved. The TCR was taken from a human donor who received a liver transplant. The CDR3 sequence is CASRLGINEQFF. The CDR3 coding sequence is TGTGCCAGCAGGTTAGGCATCAATGAGCAGTTCTTC.